This TCR beta chain is from a study of PD-L1 blockade in urothelial cancer. Background on the study: Males with bladder-origin urothelial cancer constituted about nine tenths of the roughly 29 patients. Median blood clonality was roughly 0.078, with about 81,000 unique TCRs. Analysis of blood occurred 3 weeks (second dose) and 6 weeks after treatment start.

This clone was counted only a few times. Repertoires were generated with immunoSEQ multiplex PCR, while TCRdb's copy carries only in-frame clones and drops some. In the table there are 45,000 to 60,000 clones, 82% of which are singletons. Trimming took off 2 bases at V and 2 bases at J, with 10 bases between the two ends. CDR1 and CDR2 (germline): SGHRS, YFSETQ. The CDR3 extends over 15 amino acids. As to time point: pretreatment peripheral blood. The clonotype comes from a man aged 50 or older with urothelial cancer. This rearrangement joins TRBV5-1 to TRBJ2-2; D gene uncertain. The sample in question was PBMCs, obtained around atezolizumab (anti-PD-L1) treatment. The CDR3 nucleotides read TGCGCCAGCAGCTTTACAGCCATTAACACCGGGGAGCTGTTTTTT. Its translation: CASSFTAINTGELFF.